This T cell receptor (beta chain) stems from a study of T-cell memory formation after mild COVID-19. The study's findings and limits: Balance between CD4 and CD8 was seen in clones contracting day 15 to 85, and a CD4+ lean was seen in later expanders. Contracting clones localized mainly to CM and EM when CD4+ and mainly to EMRA when CD8+. Within pre-infection memory, some responding clones were found, suggesting cross-reactive memory joined.

The length of the CDR3 is 15 residues. CDR1 is KGHSH, CDR2 LQKENI, per germline. The V end was cut by 1 base, the J end by 1 base, with 10 bases between. TCRdb reprocessed the 5' RACE reads via MiXCR and lists one record per CDR3 protein. The table lists 200,000 or so distinct CDR3 sequences, under 20% of them singletons. As concerns this clonotype: Its antigen is currently unknown.

Sequenced input: PBMCs or a T cell subset sorted from them (not recorded which). This chain joins TRBV18 and TRBJ1-1, with D unclear. This TCR was recovered from an adult woman who had mild COVID-19 (a few samples of this study predate the infection). Cell type and time point are not known. The CDR3 region is CASSPLPMQNTEAFF. DNA for the CDR3: TGTGCCAGCTCACCACTCCCTATGCAGAACACTGAAGCTTTCTTT.